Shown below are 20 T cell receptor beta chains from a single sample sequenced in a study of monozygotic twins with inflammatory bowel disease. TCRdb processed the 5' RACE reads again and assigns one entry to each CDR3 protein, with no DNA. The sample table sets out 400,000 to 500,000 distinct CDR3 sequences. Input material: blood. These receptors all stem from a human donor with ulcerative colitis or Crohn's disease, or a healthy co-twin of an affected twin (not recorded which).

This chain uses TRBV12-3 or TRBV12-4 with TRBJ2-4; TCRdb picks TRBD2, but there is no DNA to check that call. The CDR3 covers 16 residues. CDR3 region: CASSRLASLAKNIQYF.

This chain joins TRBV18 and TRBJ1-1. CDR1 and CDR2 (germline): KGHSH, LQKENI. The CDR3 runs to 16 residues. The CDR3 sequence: CASSPPMLTANTEAFF.

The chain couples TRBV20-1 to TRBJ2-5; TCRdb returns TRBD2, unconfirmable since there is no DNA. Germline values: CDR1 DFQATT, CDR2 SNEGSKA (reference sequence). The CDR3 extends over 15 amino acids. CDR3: CSARQFRTEWKTQYF.

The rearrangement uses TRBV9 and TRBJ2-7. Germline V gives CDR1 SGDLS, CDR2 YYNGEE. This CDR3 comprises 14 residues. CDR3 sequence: CASSASSSSYEQYF.

CDR3 sequence: CASSSHSMNTEAFF. The V gene is TRBV28, the J gene TRBJ1-1. The CDR3 consists of 14 residues. Per germline, CDR1 MDHEN and CDR2 SYDVKM.

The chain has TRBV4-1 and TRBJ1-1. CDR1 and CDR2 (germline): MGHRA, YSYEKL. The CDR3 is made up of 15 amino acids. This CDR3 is CATSQDVVEGLRAFF.

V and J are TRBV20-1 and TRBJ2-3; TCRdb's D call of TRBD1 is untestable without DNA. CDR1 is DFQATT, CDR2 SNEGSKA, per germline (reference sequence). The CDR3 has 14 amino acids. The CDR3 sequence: CSSSGTGVSDTQYF.

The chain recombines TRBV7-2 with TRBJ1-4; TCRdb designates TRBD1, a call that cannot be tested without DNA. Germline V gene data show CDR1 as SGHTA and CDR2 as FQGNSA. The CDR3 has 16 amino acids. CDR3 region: CASSLTGGVTNEKLFF. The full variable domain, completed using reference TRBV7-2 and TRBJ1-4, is GAGVSQSPSNKVTEKGKDVELRCDPISGHTALYWYRQSLGQGLEFLIYFQGNSAPDKSGLPSDRFSAERTGGSVSTLTIQRTQQEDSAVYLCASSLTGGVTNEKLFFGSGTQLSVL.

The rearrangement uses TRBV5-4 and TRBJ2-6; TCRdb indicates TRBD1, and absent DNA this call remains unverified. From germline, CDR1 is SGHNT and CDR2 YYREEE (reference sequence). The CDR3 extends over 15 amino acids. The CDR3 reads CASSLWGPGANVLTF.

The CDR3 sequence is CASRASGANVLTF. V gene TRBV2 combines with J gene TRBJ2-6. Germline CDR1 is SNHLY and CDR2 is FYNNEI. The CDR3 length is 13 residues.

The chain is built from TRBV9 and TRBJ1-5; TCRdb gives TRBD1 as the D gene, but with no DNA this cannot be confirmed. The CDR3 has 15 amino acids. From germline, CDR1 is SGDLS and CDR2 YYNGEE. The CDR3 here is CASSVGAGDNQPQHF.

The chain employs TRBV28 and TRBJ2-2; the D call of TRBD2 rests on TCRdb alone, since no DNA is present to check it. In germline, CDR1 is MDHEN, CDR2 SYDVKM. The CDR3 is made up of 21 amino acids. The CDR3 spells CASSLSTWTSRYNTNTGELFF.

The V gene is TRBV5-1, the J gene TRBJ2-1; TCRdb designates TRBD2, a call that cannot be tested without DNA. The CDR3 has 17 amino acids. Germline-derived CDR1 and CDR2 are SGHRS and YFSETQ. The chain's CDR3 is CASSYWTSGSNDNEQFF. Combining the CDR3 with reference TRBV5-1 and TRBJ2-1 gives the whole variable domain KAGVTQTPRYLIKTRGQQVTLSCSPISGHRSVSWYQQTPGQGLQFLFEYFSETQRNKGNFPGRFSGRQFSNSRSEMNVSTLELGDSALYLCASSYWTSGSNDNEQFFGPGTRLTVL.

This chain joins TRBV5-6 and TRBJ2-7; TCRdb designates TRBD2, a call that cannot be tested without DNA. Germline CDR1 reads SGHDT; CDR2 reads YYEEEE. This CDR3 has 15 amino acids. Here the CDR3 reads CASSLRLSGRYEQYF.

This CDR3 reads CSGTSGVGNTIYF. The rearrangement links TRBV29-1 to TRBJ1-3. Germline values: CDR1 SQVTM, CDR2 ANQGSEA. There are 13 residues in the CDR3. The whole variable domain, remainder taken from reference TRBV29-1 and TRBJ1-3, is SAVISQKPSRDICQRGTSLTIQCQVDSQVTMMFWYRQQPGQSLTLIATANQGSEATYESGFVIDKFPISRPNLTFSTLTVSNMSPEDSSIYLCSGTSGVGNTIYFGEGSWLTVV.

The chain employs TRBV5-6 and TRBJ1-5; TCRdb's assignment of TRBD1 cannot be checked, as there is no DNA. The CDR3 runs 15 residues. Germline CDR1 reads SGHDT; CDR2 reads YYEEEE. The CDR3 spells CASSLGGVPNQPQHF.

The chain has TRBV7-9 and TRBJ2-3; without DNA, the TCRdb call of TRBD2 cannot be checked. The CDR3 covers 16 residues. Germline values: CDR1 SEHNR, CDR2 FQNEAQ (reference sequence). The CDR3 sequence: CASSSLRAPNTDTQYF.

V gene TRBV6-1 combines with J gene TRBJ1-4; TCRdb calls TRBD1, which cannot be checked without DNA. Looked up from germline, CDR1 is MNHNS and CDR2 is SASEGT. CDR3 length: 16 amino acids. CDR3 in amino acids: CASRPGQLSTNEKLFF.

CDR3 loop: CASSQLSSGPSTDTQYF. The chain carries TRBV3-1 and TRBJ2-3; TCRdb's D gene call, TRBD2, goes unchecked for lack of DNA. The CDR3 spans 17 residues. Per the germline V gene, CDR1 is LGHDT and CDR2 is YNNKEL (reference sequence).

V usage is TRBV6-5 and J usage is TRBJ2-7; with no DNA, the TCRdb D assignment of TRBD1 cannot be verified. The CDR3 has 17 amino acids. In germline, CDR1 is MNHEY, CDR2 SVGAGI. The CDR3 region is CASSSLSPGGGTYEQYF.